This T cell receptor beta chain is drawn from a study of chemoradiotherapy in HPV16-positive cancers. Clones were read by immunoSEQ multiplex PCR, and TCRdb kept only the in-frame ones, dropping some. The data show 30,000 to 40,000 clones, roughly nine tenths seen once. Findings and limits, study-wide: In HPV16-positive patients, HPV-responsive T-cell expansion tracked better recurrence-free survival. Non-HPV-specific T cells did not expand in tumors during treatment, whereas candidate HPV-specific clones and E7-related motifs did.

Repertoires were sampled repeatedly during chemoradiotherapy. Concerning this clone: Its antigen is undetermined.

Germline V gene sequence: CDR1 LNHDA, CDR2 SQIVND (reference sequence). This CDR3 is 14 amino acids long. V shed 7 bases and J shed 4 bases, with 15 bases lying between them. The TCR originated in a human donor with HPV-associated anogenital cancer. The source material was blood, sampled from a patient who underwent chemoradiotherapy. The rearrangement links TRBV19 to TRBJ2-3; tentatively, D is TRBD1 or TRBD2 (5 bases each). CDR3 amino acids: CASKKVRGSDTQYF. CDR3 in DNA: TGTGCCAGTAAGAAGGTGAGGGGTTCAGATACGCAGTATTTT.